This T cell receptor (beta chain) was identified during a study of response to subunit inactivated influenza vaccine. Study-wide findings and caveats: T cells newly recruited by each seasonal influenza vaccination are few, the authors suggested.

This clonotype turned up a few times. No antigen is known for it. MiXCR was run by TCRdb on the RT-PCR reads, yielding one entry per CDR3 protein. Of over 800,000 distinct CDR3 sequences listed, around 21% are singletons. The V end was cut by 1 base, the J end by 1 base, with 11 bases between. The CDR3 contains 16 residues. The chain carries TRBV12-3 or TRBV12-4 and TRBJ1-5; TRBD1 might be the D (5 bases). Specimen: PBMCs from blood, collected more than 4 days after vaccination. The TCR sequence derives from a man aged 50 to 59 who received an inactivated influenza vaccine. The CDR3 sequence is CASSLDGTASNQPQHF. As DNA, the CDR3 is TGTGCCAGCAGTTTAGATGGGACGGCGAGCAATCAGCCCCAGCATTTT.